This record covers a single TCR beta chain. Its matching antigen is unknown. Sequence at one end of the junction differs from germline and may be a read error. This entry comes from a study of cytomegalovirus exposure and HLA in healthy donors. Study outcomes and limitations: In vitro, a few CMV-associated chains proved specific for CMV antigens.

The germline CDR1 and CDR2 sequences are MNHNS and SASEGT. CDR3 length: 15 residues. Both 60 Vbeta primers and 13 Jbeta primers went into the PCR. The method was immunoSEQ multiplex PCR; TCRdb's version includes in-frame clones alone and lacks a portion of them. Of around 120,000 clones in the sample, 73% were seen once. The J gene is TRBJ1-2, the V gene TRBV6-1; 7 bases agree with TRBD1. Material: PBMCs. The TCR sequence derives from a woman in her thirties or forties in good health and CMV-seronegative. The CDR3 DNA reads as TGTGCCAGCAGGGAAGGGACAGCTAGTAACTATGGCTACACCTTC. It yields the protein CASREGTASNYGYTF.